This T cell receptor (beta chain) was profiled in a study of cytomegalovirus exposure and HLA in healthy donors. The study ran its PCR with 60 Vbeta and 13 Jbeta primers. Sequencing used immunoSEQ multiplex PCR; TCRdb keeps in-frame clones, though not all of them. The listing contains around 75,000 clones. Samples came from healthy bone marrow donors. Sample: PBMCs. This TCR was recovered from a man in his fifties or sixties in good health and CMV-seropositive.

In DNA, the CDR3 is TGTGCCAGCAGTCTTAGCGGACAGGGGGCTGAGACTGAAGCTTTCTTT. Translation gives CASSLSGQGAETEAFF. This sequence joins TRBV7-9 and TRBJ1-1; TRBD1 aligns across 11 bases. Germline loops: CDR1 SEHNR, CDR2 FQNEAQ (reference sequence). There are 16 residues in the CDR3. Trimming removed 6 bases from V and 5 bases from J; junction bases left unmatched: 11. The complete variable domain, with remaining parts taken from reference TRBV7-9 and TRBJ1-1, reads DTGVSQNPRHKITKRGQNVTFRCDPISEHNRLYWYRQTLGQGPEFLTYFQNEAQLEKSRLLSDRFSAERPKGSFSTLEIQRTEQGDSAMYLCASSLSGQGAETEAFFGQGTRLTVV.